The 22 T cell receptor beta chains listed next were all sequenced from one sample in a study of T cells in Graves' hyperthyroidism and ophthalmopathy. Authors of the study amplified TCR beta CDR3 regions from RNA transcripts. Researchers ran a first-round RT-PCR on the TCR CDR3 using the HTBI primer set. TCRdb reprocessed the multiplex PCR reads with MiXCR, giving one entry per CDR3 protein. This table has around 700,000 distinct CDR3 sequences, 18% appearing once. Sequenced material: blood. The source is a woman in her forties or fifties with Graves' hyperthyroidism that later progressed to Graves' ophthalmopathy.

This clonotype was counted many times. The chain employs TRBV11-2 and TRBJ2-4, with unresolved D. This CDR3 is built from 12 residues. With 5 bases removed from V and 6 bases from J, the gap between germline ends came to 8 bases. CDR1 is SGHAT and CDR2 is FQNNGV in the germline V gene. CDR3 DNA sequence: TGTGCCAGCAGCACAGACATAAACATTCAGTACTTC. This gives the protein CASSTDINIQYF.

Many counts were recorded for this clonotype. The chain has TRBV12-3 or TRBV12-4 and TRBJ1-4; the D is unclear. The ends were cut back, 7 bases at V and 1 base at J, with 13 bases in the middle. The CDR3 runs 15 residues. The chain's CDR3 is CASKRRRVTNEKLFF. DNA of the CDR3: TGTGCCAGCAAGCGAAGACGGGTAACTAATGAAAAACTGTTTTTT.

This clonotype occurred many times. J is TRBJ2-1 and V is TRBV3-1; possible D gene TRBD1, 6 bases. CDR1 is LGHDT, CDR2 YNNKEL, per germline (reference sequence). The CDR3 totals 13 residues. Trimming pared 3 bases from V and 6 bases from J, leaving 9 bases between. The CDR3 nucleotides are TGTGCCAGCAGCCACCACAGGGTCAATGAGCAGTTCTTC. Amino acids: CASSHHRVNEQFF.

Comments on this clonotype: With a much larger clone just one base away, this may be a read error. The rearrangement links TRBV30 to TRBJ2-3; the match to TRBD2 covers 7 bases. Germline loops: CDR1 GTSNPN, CDR2 SVGIG (reference sequence). The CDR3 loop spans 16 amino acids. The J segment lost 2 bases and the V segment lost 1 base, leaving 9 bases of the junction unmatched. CDR3 amino acids: CAWSDKREKITDTQYF. The CDR3, as DNA: TGTGCCTGGAGTGATAAGCGGGAAAAGATCACAGATACGCAGTATTTT.

The V and J genes are TRBV29-1 and TRBJ1-3; TRBD1 agrees at 7 bases. This CDR3 has 13 residues. Germline V CDR1 and CDR2: SQVTM, ANQGSEA. The junction had 3 bases not matched to a gene; V was cut back by 7 bases and J by 0 bases. The CDR3, as DNA: TGCAGCGGGACAGGCATCTCTGGAAACACCATATATTTT. Residues: CSGTGISGNTIYF.

A note on this clonotype: This may stem from a read error, because a much larger clone lies one nucleotide away. The chain carries TRBV2 and TRBJ2-7; D possibly matches TRBD1 or TRBD2 (5 bases each). Germline loops: CDR1 SNHLY, CDR2 FYNNEI. The CDR3 length is 14 residues. Trimming removed 7 bases from V and 6 bases from J, with 19 bases in between. CDR3 sequence: CASTVTRASSEQYF. In nucleotides, the CDR3 is TGTGCCAGCACGGTGACCAGGGCTAGCAGCGAGCAGTACTTC.

This clonotype has a count of ten or more. J is TRBJ1-4 and V is TRBV18; D is unclear. V lost 0 bases and J 7 bases, leaving 12 bases between the germline ends. The V gene's germline CDR1 is KGHSH and CDR2 LQKENI. The CDR3 totals 15 residues. The chain's CDR3 is CASSPPKGGREKLFF. Here the CDR3 DNA reads TGTGCCAGCTCACCACCGAAAGGTGGACGTGAAAAACTGTTTTTT.

This clonotype appeared a single time. The rearrangement uses TRBV12-3 or TRBV12-4 and TRBJ2-2; 11 bases align to TRBD1. This CDR3 is built from 18 residues. The J segment lost 3 bases and the V segment lost 7 bases, leaving 13 bases of the junction unmatched. DNA of the CDR3: TGTGCCAGCACCTCGAGATTCGGACAGGGGGCGGACACCGGGGAGCTGTTTTTT. Amino acid sequence: CASTSRFGQGADTGELFF.

Details on this clonotype: A much larger clonotype is one base distant, so this may be a read error. CDR3 coding DNA: TGTGCCAGCAGTTTGACTCTAGCGGGGGGCCAAGAGACCCAGCACTTC. It is translated as CASSLTLAGGQETQHF. The chain has TRBV6-5 and TRBJ2-5; 11 bases fit TRBD2. CDR1 MNHEY and CDR2 SVGAGI come from the germline V gene. The CDR3 covers 16 residues.

This clonotype was recorded many times. The chain joins TRBV20-1 to TRBJ2-3; TRBD2 agrees at 11 bases. In germline, CDR1 is DFQATT, CDR2 SNEGSKA (reference sequence). V trimming: 6 bases; J trimming: 4 bases; junction bases outside the gene matches: 9. The CDR3 sequence is 15 residues long. The CDR3 sequence: CSAKYSGGASDTQYF. Here the CDR3 DNA reads TGCAGTGCAAAATATAGCGGGGGGGCCTCAGATACGCAGTATTTT.

This clonotype was counted many times. This sequence joins TRBV11-2 and TRBJ1-5; D is possibly TRBD1 (5 bases). From germline, CDR1 is SGHAT and CDR2 FQNNGV. This CDR3 comprises 14 residues. V lost 5 bases and J lost 5, with 13 bases in between. CDR3 sequence: CASSHRQRDQPQHF. CDR3 coding DNA: TGTGCCAGCAGCCATAGACAGAGGGATCAGCCCCAGCATTTT.

This clonotype was detected only a few times. The CDR3 protein is CASSLVGDTPYEQYF. The CDR3 DNA reads as TGTGCCAGCAGTTTAGTTGGGGACACCCCATACGAGCAGTACTTC. V is TRBV27 and J is TRBJ2-7, with a tentative D call TRBD1 (6 bases). Germline CDR1 and CDR2: MNHEY and SMNVEV (reference sequence). The V end lost 2 bases, the J end lost 4 bases, and 15 bases lay between the germline ends. This CDR3 contains 15 residues.

This clonotype came up a few times. V gene TRBV18 combines with J gene TRBJ1-4, with D perhaps matching TRBD1 (6 bases). V dropped 3 bases and J dropped 3 bases, with 14 bases sitting between them. There are 16 residues in the CDR3. The germline V gene has CDR1 KGHSH and CDR2 LQKENI. The CDR3 loop is CASSPVTGSSNEKLFF. DNA of the CDR3: TGTGCCAGCTCACCGGTAACAGGGTCGTCTAATGAAAAACTGTTTTTT.

This clonotype has only a few counts. The genes are TRBV7-2 and TRBJ2-7; 7 bases match TRBD1. CDR3 length: 16 amino acids. Germline CDR1 reads SGHTA; CDR2 reads FQGNSA. Unmatched junction bases numbered 15, after V lost 5 bases and J lost 5 bases. The CDR3 DNA is TGTGCCAGCAGCCTTCGGACAGGCTTAGTCACCCACGAGCAGTACTTC. This translates into CASSLRTGLVTHEQYF.

A note on this clonotype: One junction end does not reproduce the germline sequence, and a read error may be involved. The CDR3 DNA is TGTGCCACCAGTTTAGCCGGGGCGAACACTGAAGCTTTCTTT. Protein: CATSLAGANTEAFF. V and J are TRBV12-3 or TRBV12-4 and TRBJ1-1; weak D call: TRBD1 (5 bases). The length of the CDR3 is 14 residues.

A note on this clonotype: A read error may explain this, as a much larger clone is one base away. A read error is likely, as this CDR3 ends without the conserved phenylalanine or tryptophan. This chain uses TRBV5-1 with TRBJ1-2; D gene ambiguous. The V and J ends lost 6 bases and 1 base respectively, with 13 bases between them. This CDR3 has 14 residues. Germline CDR1 reads SGHRS; CDR2 reads YFSETQ. The CDR3 region is CASTYKDGNYGYTL. CDR3 sequence (DNA): TGCGCCAGCACCTATAAGGACGGTAACTATGGCTACACCCTC.

The sample holds many counts of this clonotype. J is TRBJ1-1 and V is TRBV12-3 or TRBV12-4; D is uncertain. This CDR3 spans 12 amino acids. Trimming left V 6 bases short and J 11 bases short, with 16 bases between. CDR3 sequence (DNA): TGTGCCAGCAGCTTCCAGGTCCTTGAGGCTTTCTTT. Its translation: CASSFQVLEAFF.

The J gene is TRBJ1-2, the V gene TRBV10-2; tentative D call: TRBD1 (5 bases). Trimming cost V 0 bases and J 0 bases, with 14 bases left between them. CDR3 size: 17 residues. Germline lookup yields CDR1 WSHSY and CDR2 SAAADI. The CDR3 protein is CASSESIPTASNYGYTF. The CDR3 coding sequence is TGCGCCAGCAGTGAGTCGATCCCGACAGCCTCTAACTATGGCTACACCTTC.

This clonotype was counted at least ten times. V is TRBV18 and J is TRBJ1-1; D not resolved. V was trimmed by 3 bases and J by 3 bases, leaving 11 bases between them. This CDR3 is built from 14 residues. The germline V gene has CDR1 KGHSH and CDR2 LQKENI. CDR3 loop: CASSPSVSDTEAFF. The CDR3 region has the DNA TGTGCCAGCTCACCTTCCGTCTCGGACACTGAAGCTTTCTTT.

This clonotype appeared a few times. This sequence joins TRBV4-1 and TRBJ2-5; 11 positions agree with TRBD2. This CDR3 comprises 18 residues. The V gene end was trimmed by 0 bases and the J gene end by 6 bases; junction bases not matched to a gene: 12. In germline, CDR1 is MGHRA, CDR2 YSYEKL. CDR3 in amino acids: CASSQDGASGGKRQTQYF. For the CDR3, the DNA is TGCGCCAGCAGCCAAGACGGGGCTAGCGGGGGGAAGAGGCAGACCCAGTACTTC.

Ten or more counts support this clonotype. This rearrangement joins TRBV12-3 or TRBV12-4 to TRBJ1-2, with 7 bases matching TRBD1. The ends lost 6 bases at V and 0 bases at J; junction bases unmatched: 10. The CDR3 is 16 amino acids. This CDR3 is CASSRPGTVPNYGYTF. CDR3 coding DNA: TGTGCCAGCAGCCGACCAGGGACAGTTCCTAACTATGGCTACACCTTC.

This chain uses TRBV20-1 with TRBJ2-1; unclear D gene. CDR3 length: 14 amino acids. Germline CDR1 DFQATT, CDR2 SNEGSKA (reference sequence). Trimming stripped 6 bases from V and 6 bases from J, with 18 bases between. CDR3 sequence (DNA): TGCAGTGCCACCGAGACCGAAGTCGGCAATGAGCAGTTCTTC. Protein sequence: CSATETEVGNEQFF.